This T cell receptor (beta chain) was recorded in a study of cytomegalovirus exposure and HLA in healthy donors. Findings and caveats of the study: In a later analysis, most CMV-associated TCR beta chains appeared HLA-restricted. The authors assumed roughly uniform sequencing depth across donors for presence/absence analyses.

Sampled while nominally healthy, donors likely had unrecorded immune exposures. This CDR3 is 15 amino acids long. In germline, CDR1 is MDHEN, CDR2 SYDVKM. The ends lost 8 bases at V and 6 bases at J; junction bases unmatched: 11. PCR employed 60 Vbeta and 13 Jbeta primers. The repertoire was sequenced with immunoSEQ multiplex PCR; TCRdb's copy has only in-frame clones and lacks some. The table lists some 120,000 clones. On this clone itself: Its specificity is unknown.

V and J are TRBV28 and TRBJ1-5; TRBD1 matches at 9 bases. The receptor comes from a man younger than 30 in good health and CMV-seronegative. The specimen sequenced was PBMCs. The CDR3 nucleotides read TGTGCCAGCCTCTATGGACAGGGGAAGGGTCAGCCCCAGCATTTT. Its protein is CASLYGQGKGQPQHF.